The 15 T cell receptor beta chains below were found in one sample sequenced in a study of blood T cell repertoires in COVID-19. Some clones are missing from TCRdb's copy, which holds only in-frame ones; the method was immunoSEQ multiplex PCR. The sample carries under 250,000 clones, less than 90% recorded once. Sequencing was done on a sample of peripheral blood. Receptors were obtained from a woman in her 70s with active or convalescent COVID-19.

V usage is TRBV2 and J usage is TRBJ1-2; 7 bases agree with TRBD1. Germline CDR1 and CDR2: SNHLY and FYNNEI. V lost 6 bases and J lost 8; bases outside the gene matches: 9. The CDR3 covers 13 residues. CDR3 region: CASRGDSWGGYTF. CDR3 DNA sequence: TGTGCCAGCAGGGGGGACAGTTGGGGCGGCTACACCTTC. The full variable domain, with the rest looked up from reference TRBV2 and TRBJ1-2, is EPEVTQTPSHQVTQMGQEVILRCVPISNHLYFYWYRQILGQKVEFLVSFYNNEISEKSEIFDDQFSVERPDGSNFTLKIRSTKLEDSAMYFCASRGDSWGGYTFGSGTRLTVV.

V gene TRBV4-3 combines with J gene TRBJ2-3, with D perhaps matching TRBD2 (6 bases). The germline V and J ends were trimmed by 1 base and 3 bases, with 14 bases remaining between them. The CDR3 has 16 amino acids. Germline lookup yields CDR1 LGHNA and CDR2 YSLEER. The CDR3 sequence is CASSQGANRGTDTQYF. For the CDR3, the DNA is TGCGCCAGCAGCCAAGGGGCAAACCGGGGGACAGATACGCAGTATTTT.

The chain recombines TRBV27 with TRBJ1-6, with D uncertain. Trimming took 5 bases from V and 7 from J, leaving 15 bases between them. The CDR3 sequence is 15 residues long. CDR1 MNHEY and CDR2 SMNVEV come from the germline V gene (reference sequence). The CDR3 DNA follows: TGTGCCAGCAGTCCAAGTCCAGTAAGAAATTCACCCCTCCACTTT. Translation: CASSPSPVRNSPLHF.

The chain combines TRBV30 with TRBJ1-2, with TRBD1 as a possible D gene (6 bases). Germline V lookup: CDR1 GTSNPN, CDR2 SVGIG (reference sequence). The V end was cut by 4 bases, the J end by 5 bases, with 8 bases between. This CDR3 spans 11 amino acids. The CDR3 reads CAWTTGYGYTF. CDR3 bases: TGTGCCTGGACCACAGGGTATGGCTACACCTTC.

The chain recombines TRBV18 with TRBJ2-3; a weak D match, TRBD2 (5 bases). The CDR3 loop spans 13 amino acids. Germline-derived CDR1 and CDR2 are KGHSH and LQKENI. Trimming stripped 5 bases from V and 2 bases from J, with 8 bases between. CDR3: CASSSGVTDTQYF. CDR3 nucleotides: TGTGCCAGCTCATCCGGGGTCACAGATACGCAGTATTTT.

CDR3: CASSYSTNRYF. In nucleotides, the CDR3 is TGTGCCAGCAGTTACTCGACTAACAGGTACTTC. The chain employs TRBV6-2 or TRBV6-3 and TRBJ2-7, with D tentatively TRBD2 (5 bases). Trimming shortened V by 0 bases and J by 12 bases, and 9 bases separated the two germline ends. Germline V gene data show CDR1 as MNHEY and CDR2 as SVGEGT. The CDR3 sequence is 11 residues long.

This clone was counted a single time. V and J are TRBV5-6 and TRBJ1-2; D perhaps matches TRBD1 (5 bases). This CDR3 has 15 amino acids. Germline lookup yields CDR1 SGHDT and CDR2 YYEEEE. Trimming took 2 bases from V and 4 from J, leaving 15 bases between them. DNA for the CDR3: TGTGCCAGCAGCTTTGGGCGGGGGTTGTCCTATGGCTACACCTTC. Translation: CASSFGRGLSYGYTF.

The rearrangement uses TRBV5-1 and TRBJ2-3; TRBD1 matches at 7 bases. Germline CDR1 reads SGHRS; CDR2 reads YFSETQ. The length of the CDR3 is 16 residues. With 0 bases clipped from V and 2 bases from J, the junction kept 6 bases outside the gene matches. The chain's CDR3 is CASSLGTGFLTDTQYF. The CDR3 nucleotides are TGCGCCAGCAGCTTGGGGACAGGATTCCTCACAGATACGCAGTATTTT.

This chain uses TRBV23-1 with TRBJ2-1, with 8 bases identical to TRBD1. TRBV23-1 is an ORF, with its function uncertain. CDR3 length: 21 amino acids. Trimming at V came to 0 bases and at J to 9 bases, leaving 25 bases not matched to a gene. Here the CDR3 DNA reads TGCGCCAGCAGTCAATCGAAAAAGGGACAGGTGATTGTGGGTAAAAAGGGTGAGCAGTTCTTC. As protein: CASSQSKKGQVIVGKKGEQFF.

The J gene is TRBJ1-2, the V gene TRBV7-2; no definite D call. This CDR3 is 12 amino acids long. The V gene's germline CDR1 is SGHTA and CDR2 FQGNSA. V lost 4 bases and J 8 bases, leaving 11 bases between the germline ends. This CDR3 reads CASSYLGRGYTF. CDR3 DNA: TGTGCCAGCAGCTATCTCGGGAGGGGCTACACCTTC.

The rearrangement uses TRBV11-2 and TRBJ2-4, with 9 bases matching TRBD1. The CDR3 has 14 amino acids. Looked up from germline, CDR1 is SGHAT and CDR2 is FQNNGV. V gave up 0 bases and J gave up 11 bases; unmatched junction bases: 5. The CDR3 sequence is CASSLDRRTGVQYF. CDR3 nucleotides: TGTGCCAGCAGCTTAGACAGACGGACAGGGGTTCAGTACTTC.

The genes are TRBV7-2 and TRBJ1-1; 8 bases agree with TRBD1. The germline gives CDR1 SGHTA, CDR2 FQGNSA. This CDR3 contains 12 residues. Trimming removed 3 bases from V and 13 bases from J; junction bases left unmatched: 7. CDR3 in amino acids: CASSFGQGRGFF. The DNA for the CDR3 is TGTGCCAGCAGCTTCGGACAGGGTAGAGGTTTCTTT.

The chain has TRBV9 and TRBJ1-2; possible D gene TRBD1, 6 bases. The CDR3 sequence is 14 residues long. V lost 3 bases, J lost 4 bases, and 13 bases lay in between. The germline V gene encodes CDR1 SGDLS and CDR2 YYNGEE. The CDR3 loop is CASSDDRIRYGYTF. CDR3 sequence (DNA): TGTGCCAGCAGCGACGACAGGATACGCTATGGCTACACCTTC.

The chain joins TRBV7-8 to TRBJ2-7; 12 bases line up with TRBD2. The germline CDR1 and CDR2 sequences are SGHVS and FQNEAQ. Unmatched junction bases numbered 4, after V lost 4 bases and J lost 6 bases. This CDR3 comprises 14 residues. CDR3 sequence (DNA): TGTGCCAGCAGCTCCGGACTAGCGGGAACCGAGCAGTACTTC. It yields the protein CASSSGLAGTEQYF.

The rearrangement joins TRBV5-1 to TRBJ1-2; TRBD1 matches at 9 bases. The V gene's germline CDR1 is SGHRS and CDR2 YFSETQ. J lost 4 bases, V lost 4 bases, and 5 bases had no gene match. The CDR3 sequence is 14 residues long. This chain's CDR3 is CASSPDRGSYGYTF. The CDR3 DNA reads as TGCGCCAGCAGCCCGGACAGGGGCAGCTATGGCTACACCTTC.